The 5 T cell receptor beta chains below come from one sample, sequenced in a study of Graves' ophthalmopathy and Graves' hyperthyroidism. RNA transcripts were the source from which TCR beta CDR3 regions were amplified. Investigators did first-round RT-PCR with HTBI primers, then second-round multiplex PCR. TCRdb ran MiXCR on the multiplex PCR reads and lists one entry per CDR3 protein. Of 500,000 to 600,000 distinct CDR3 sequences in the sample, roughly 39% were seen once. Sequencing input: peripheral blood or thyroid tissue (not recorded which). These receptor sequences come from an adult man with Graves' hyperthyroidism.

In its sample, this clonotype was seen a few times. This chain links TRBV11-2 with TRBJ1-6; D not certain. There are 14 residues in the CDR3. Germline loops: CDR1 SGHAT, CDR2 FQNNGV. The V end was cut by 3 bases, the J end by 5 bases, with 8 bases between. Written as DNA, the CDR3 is TGTGCCAGCAGCTTGCAATATAATAATTCACCCCTCCACTTT. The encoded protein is CASSLQYNNSPLHF. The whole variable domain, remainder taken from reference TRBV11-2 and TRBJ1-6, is EAGVAQSPRYKIIEKRQSVAFWCNPISGHATLYWYQQILGQGPKLLIQFQNNGVVDDSQLPKDRFSAERLKGVDSTLKIQPAKLEDSAVYLCASSLQYNNSPLHFGNGTRLTVT.

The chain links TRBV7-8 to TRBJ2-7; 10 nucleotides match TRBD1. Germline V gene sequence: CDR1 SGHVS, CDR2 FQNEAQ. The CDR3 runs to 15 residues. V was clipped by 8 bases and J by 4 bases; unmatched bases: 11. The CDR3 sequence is CASGKTGTGAYEQYF. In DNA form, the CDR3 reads TGTGCCAGCGGCAAAACCGGGACAGGGGCGTACGAGCAGTACTTC.

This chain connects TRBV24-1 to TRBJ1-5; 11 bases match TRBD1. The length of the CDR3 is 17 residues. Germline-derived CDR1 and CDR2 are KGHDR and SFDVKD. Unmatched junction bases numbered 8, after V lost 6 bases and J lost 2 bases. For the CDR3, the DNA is TGTGCCACCAGTCCCGGGACAGGGGGGTACGGCAATCAGCCCCAGCATTTT. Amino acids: CATSPGTGGYGNQPQHF.

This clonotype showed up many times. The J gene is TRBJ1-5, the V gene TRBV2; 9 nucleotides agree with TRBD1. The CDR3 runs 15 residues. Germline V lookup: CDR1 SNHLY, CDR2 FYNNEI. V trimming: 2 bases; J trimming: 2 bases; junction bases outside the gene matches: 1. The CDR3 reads CASSERTGGNQPQHF. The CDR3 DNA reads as TGTGCCAGCAGTGAACGGACAGGGGGCAATCAGCCCCAGCATTTT.

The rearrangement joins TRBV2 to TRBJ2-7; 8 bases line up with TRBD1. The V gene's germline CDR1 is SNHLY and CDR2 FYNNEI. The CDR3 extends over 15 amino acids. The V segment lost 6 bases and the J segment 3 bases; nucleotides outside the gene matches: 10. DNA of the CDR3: TGTGCCAGCAGCCCGGACAGGGTAGTAGTCTACGAGCAGTACTTC. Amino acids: CASSPDRVVVYEQYF.